This entry is about one TCR beta chain. This specimen belongs to a study of blood T cell repertoires in COVID-19. The CDR3 has 15 residues. V dropped 2 bases and J dropped 0 bases, with 10 bases sitting between them. Per germline, CDR1 SGHAT and CDR2 FQNNGV. Here immunoSEQ multiplex PCR was the method, and the copy in TCRdb shows in-frame clones only, minus some. The sample has 190,000 or so clones, approximately 89% seen once. The clonotype comes from a man aged 40-55 years with active or convalescent COVID-19. This sequence joins TRBV11-2 and TRBJ2-5; D possibly corresponds to TRBD1 (6 bases). The specimen was peripheral blood. This chain's CDR3 is CASSLTRQDQETQYF. In nucleotides, the CDR3 is TGTGCCAGCAGCTTAACCCGACAGGACCAAGAGACCCAGTACTTC.